The sequence of this T cell receptor (beta chain) was determined in a study of blood T cell repertoires in COVID-19. Cohort placement rested on clinical history that participants reported themselves. The junction had 17 bases not matched to a gene; V was cut back by 4 bases and J by 4 bases. The CDR3 runs 18 residues. CDR1 LNHDA and CDR2 SQIVND come from the germline V gene (reference sequence). The authors' processing: The authors estimated nucleated cell counts from reference gene primer amplification. Using immunoSEQ multiplex PCR, the repertoire was profiled, and TCRdb retains in-frame clones only, with some absent. V and J calls and clone size are copied from that table; D and trimming were computed from the DNA. Of fewer than 450,000 clones in the sample, more than 75% were seen once.

J is TRBJ2-3 and V is TRBV19; TRBD1 agrees at 7 bases. Sequencing input: PBMCs or T cells enriched from blood (not recorded which). This clonotype originated in a woman in her thirties who had recovered from COVID-19. Written as DNA, the CDR3 is TGTGCCAGTAGTACCCGACAGGGCTCAGGCCATTTCGCAGATACGCAGTATTTT. It encodes CASSTRQGSGHFADTQYF.